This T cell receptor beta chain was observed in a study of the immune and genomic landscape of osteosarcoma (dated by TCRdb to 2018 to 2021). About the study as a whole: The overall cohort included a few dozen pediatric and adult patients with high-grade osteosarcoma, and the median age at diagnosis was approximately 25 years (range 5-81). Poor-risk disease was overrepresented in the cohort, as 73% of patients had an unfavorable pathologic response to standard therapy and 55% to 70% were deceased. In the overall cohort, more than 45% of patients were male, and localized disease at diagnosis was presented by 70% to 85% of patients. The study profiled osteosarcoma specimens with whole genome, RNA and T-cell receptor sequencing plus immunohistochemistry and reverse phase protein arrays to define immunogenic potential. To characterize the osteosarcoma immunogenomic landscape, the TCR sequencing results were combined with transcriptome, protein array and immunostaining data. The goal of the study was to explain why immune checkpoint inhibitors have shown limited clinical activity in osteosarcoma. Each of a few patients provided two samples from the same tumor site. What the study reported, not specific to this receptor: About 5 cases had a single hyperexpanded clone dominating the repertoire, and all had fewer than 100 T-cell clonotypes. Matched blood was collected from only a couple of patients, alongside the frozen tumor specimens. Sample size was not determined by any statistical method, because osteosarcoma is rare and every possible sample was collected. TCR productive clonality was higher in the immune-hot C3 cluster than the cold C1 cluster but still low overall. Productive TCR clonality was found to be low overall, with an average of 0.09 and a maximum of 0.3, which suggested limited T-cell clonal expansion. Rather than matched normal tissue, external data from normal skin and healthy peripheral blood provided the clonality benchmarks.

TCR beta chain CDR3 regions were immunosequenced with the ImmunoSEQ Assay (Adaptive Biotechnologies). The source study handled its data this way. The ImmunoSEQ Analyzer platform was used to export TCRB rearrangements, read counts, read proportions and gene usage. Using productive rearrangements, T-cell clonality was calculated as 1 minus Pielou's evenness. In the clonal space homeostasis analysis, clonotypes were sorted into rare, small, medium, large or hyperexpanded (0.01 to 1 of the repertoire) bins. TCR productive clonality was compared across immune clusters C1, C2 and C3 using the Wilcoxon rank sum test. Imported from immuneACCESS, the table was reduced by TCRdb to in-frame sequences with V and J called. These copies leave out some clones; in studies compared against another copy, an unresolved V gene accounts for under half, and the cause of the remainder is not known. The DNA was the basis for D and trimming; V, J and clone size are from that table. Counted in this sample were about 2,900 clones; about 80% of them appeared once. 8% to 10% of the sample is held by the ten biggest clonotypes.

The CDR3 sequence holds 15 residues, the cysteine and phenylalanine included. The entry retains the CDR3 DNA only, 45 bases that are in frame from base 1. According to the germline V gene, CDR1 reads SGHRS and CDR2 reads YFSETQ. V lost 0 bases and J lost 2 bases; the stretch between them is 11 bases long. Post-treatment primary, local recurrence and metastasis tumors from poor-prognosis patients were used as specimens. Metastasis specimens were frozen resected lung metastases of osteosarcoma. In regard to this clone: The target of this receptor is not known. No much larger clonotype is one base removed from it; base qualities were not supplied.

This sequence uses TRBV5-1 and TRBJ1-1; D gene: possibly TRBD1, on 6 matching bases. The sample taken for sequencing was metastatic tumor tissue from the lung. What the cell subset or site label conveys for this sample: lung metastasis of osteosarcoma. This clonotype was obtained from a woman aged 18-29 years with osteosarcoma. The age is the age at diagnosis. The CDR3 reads CASSLGDNLNTEAFF. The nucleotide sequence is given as TGCGCCAGCAGCTTGGGGGACAACCTAAACACTGAAGCTTTCTTT.